Described below is a single TCR beta chain sequence and its context. The sample is drawn from a study of T cell responses to AZD1222 COVID-19 vaccine. Assay used: immunoSEQ multiplex PCR; TCRdb lists only in-frame clones, some missing. This sample has about 180,000 clones, with roughly 91% found just once. Germline V gene sequence: CDR1 WSHSY, CDR2 SAAADI. V gave up 7 bases and J gave up 6 bases, with 7 bases separating them. This CDR3 comprises 11 residues. The V call is TRBV10-2, the J call TRBJ2-1, with D perhaps being TRBD1 or TRBD2 (5 bases each). The clonotype was recovered from an adult who received the MenACWY meningococcal vaccine as a control. The sample in question was peripheral blood, obtained 28 days after the second dose of the MenACWY control vaccine. DNA for the CDR3: TGCGCCAGCACCGGGGCCAATGAGCAGTTCTTC. Encoded protein: CASTGANEQFF.